Listed below are T cell receptor beta chains from one sample, sequenced in a study of sequential checkpoint blockade in melanoma. Sequenced by immunoSEQ multiplex PCR; TCRdb stores in-frame clones only, minus some. This sample yields under 20,000 clones, of which more than 60% are seen a single time; about 39% belongs to the top ten. This specimen was CD8+ T cells sorted from blood (inferred from file names), taken from a patient given nivolumab and ipilimumab in sequence. These receptors all stem from a human donor with melanoma. Both conserved end residues are part of each CDR3. A D gene is named only where the DNA matches it firmly. Expanded clones are given a class, and other clones once, few, many or no size at all.

d_gene | j_gene | abundance | v_gene | CDR3aa | CDR3nt
NA | TRBJ1-2 | NA | TRBV2 | CASSEQGPNYGYTF | TGTGCCAGCAGTGAACAGGGTCCTAACTATGGCTACACCTTC
NA | TRBJ2-7 | few | TRBV27 | CASSWESSYEQYF | TGTGCCAGCAGTTGGGAGAGCTCCTACGAGCAGTACTTC
TRBD1 | TRBJ1-4 | NA | TRBV7-9 | CASSSDRSNEKLFF | TGTGCCAGCAGCTCGGACAGGTCAAATGAAAAACTGTTTTTT
NA | TRBJ1-1 | NA | TRBV19 | CASSIPGQFEAFF | TGTGCCAGTAGTATTCCAGGGCAGTTTGAAGCTTTCTTT
NA | TRBJ1-5 | NA | TRBV19 | CASSVRDTNQPQHF | TGTGCCAGTAGTGTCCGGGACACTAATCAGCCCCAGCATTTT
NA | TRBJ1-1 | NA | TRBV6-1 | CASTRGGTEAFF | TGTGCCAGCACTCGAGGGGGTACTGAAGCTTTCTTT
TRBD1 | TRBJ1-6 | NA | TRBV10-3 | CAISERGRAYNSPLHF | TGTGCCATCAGTGAGAGGGGGCGCGCATATAATTCACCCCTCCACTTT
NA | TRBJ2-7 | NA | TRBV27 | CASSLGIAAGATTEQYF | TGTGCCAGCAGTTTAGGGATCGCGGCAGGGGCTACTACCGAGCAGTACTTC
TRBD2 | TRBJ2-7 | NA | TRBV7-8 | CASSLDGRSSSYEQYF | TGTGCCAGCAGCTTAGACGGGAGGTCTAGCTCCTACGAGCAGTACTTC
TRBD1 | TRBJ2-6 | NA | TRBV9 | CASSVKGTAGANVLTF | TGTGCCAGCAGCGTAAAAGGGACAGCTGGGGCCAACGTCCTGACTTTC
TRBD1 | TRBJ2-7 | few | TRBV6-1 | CASSPGQGTYEQYF | TGTGCCAGCAGCCCCGGACAGGGGACCTACGAGCAGTACTTC
TRBD2 | TRBJ2-7 | few | TRBV19 | CASTRGLEGPNEQYF | TGTGCCAGTACCCGGGGACTAGAAGGTCCCAACGAGCAGTACTTC
TRBD1 | TRBJ1-2 | NA | TRBV10-3 | CAISEARTGLSGLYGYTF | TGTGCCATCAGTGAGGCCCGGACAGGGCTTTCCGGACTCTATGGCTACACCTTC
TRBD1 | TRBJ1-1 | NA | TRBV28 | CASSYGTANTEAFF | TGTGCCAGCAGTTACGGGACAGCTAACACTGAAGCTTTCTTT
TRBD1 | TRBJ2-7 | NA | TRBV28 | CASSDRGPAGKQYF | TGTGCCAGCAGTGACAGGGGGCCGGCTGGGAAGCAGTACTTC
NA | TRBJ1-4 | NA | TRBV19 | CASSIDAGWTNEKLFF | TGTGCCAGTAGTATAGATGCAGGGTGGACTAATGAAAAACTGTTTTTT
NA | TRBJ1-1 | NA | TRBV13 | CASSLGFPGEAFF | TGTGCCAGCAGCTTAGGATTCCCAGGAGAAGCTTTCTTT
NA | TRBJ2-7 | once | TRBV6-5 | CASSARGAGEQYF | TGTGCCAGCTCTGCCCGGGGGGCTGGCGAGCAGTACTTC
NA | TRBJ1-4 | NA | TRBV7-9 | CASSLETVPREKLFF | TGTGCCAGCAGCTTAGAGACAGTACCGCGGGAAAAACTGTTTTTT
NA | TRBJ2-1 | NA | TRBV7-9 | CASSFPSFVLEGYNEQFF | TGTGCCAGCAGCTTTCCATCGTTCGTTTTAGAGGGTTACAATGAGCAGTTCTTC
NA | TRBJ2-7 | NA | TRBV5-6 | CASSLSRAYEQYF | TGTGCCAGCAGCTTGTCCAGGGCCTACGAGCAGTACTTC
TRBD1 | TRBJ1-4 | NA | TRBV6-6 | CASSRSGDSEKLFF | TGTGCCAGCAGCAGATCAGGGGACAGTGAAAAACTGTTTTTT
NA | TRBJ2-3 | NA | TRBV10-3 | CAISESTARPQYF | TGTGCCATCAGTGAGTCCACAGCCCGTCCCCAGTATTTT
TRBD1 | TRBJ2-7 | few | TRBV7-9 | CASSSGQVSAYEQYF | TGTGCCAGCAGCTCCGGACAGGTGAGCGCCTACGAGCAGTACTTC
TRBD1 | TRBJ1-1 | NA | TRBV14 | CASSPRGANTEAFF | TGTGCCAGCAGCCCCAGGGGGGCGAACACTGAAGCTTTCTTT
NA | TRBJ1-1 | NA | TRBV28 | CASRLQGWNTEAFF | TGTGCCAGCAGGCTACAGGGATGGAACACTGAAGCTTTCTTT
TRBD1 | TRBJ2-7 | few | TRBV27 | CASSFRGREQYF | TGTGCCAGCAGTTTCAGGGGGCGCGAGCAGTACTTC
TRBD2 | TRBJ2-7 | few | TRBV28 | CASMMDSGASGNIEQYF | TGTGCCAGCATGATGGACTCTGGGGCTAGCGGGAACATCGAGCAGTACTTC
NA | TRBJ1-4 | once | TRBV10-3 | CASSGEGNEKLFF | TGTGCCTCTTCAGGGGAGGGGAATGAAAAACTGTTTTTT
NA | TRBJ1-1 | NA | TRBV19 | CASQTGNTEAFF | TGTGCCAGTCAGACGGGGAACACTGAAGCTTTCTTT
TRBD1 | TRBJ2-7 | NA | TRBV7-9 | CASSPRTGTYEQYF | TGTGCCAGCAGCCCCAGGACAGGGACATACGAGCAGTACTTC
NA | TRBJ1-1 | once | TRBV9 | CASSVGGDTEAFF | TGTGCCAGCAGCGTAGGGGGGGACACTGAAGCTTTCTTT
NA | TRBJ1-6 | NA | TRBV28 | CASSLYREASPLHF | TGTGCCAGCAGTTTATACAGGGAAGCTTCACCCCTCCACTTT
NA | TRBJ1-1 | once | TRBV5-1 | CASSLDQGMNTEAFF | TGCGCCAGCAGCTTGGATCAGGGCATGAACACTGAAGCTTTCTTT
NA | TRBJ1-3 | NA | TRBV28 | CASRAQGTTGNTIYF | TGTGCCAGCAGGGCACAGGGTACTACCGGAAACACCATATATTTT
NA | TRBJ2-7 | NA | TRBV19 | CASSSHGGSYEQYF | TGTGCCAGTAGTTCTCACGGCGGAAGCTACGAGCAGTACTTC
NA | TRBJ1-1 | once | TRBV6-1 | CASSELTFLMNTEAFF | TGTGCCAGCAGTGAGCTTACGTTTCTAATGAACACTGAAGCTTTCTTT
NA | TRBJ2-7 | few | TRBV27 | CASSLGVGGPYEQYF | TGTGCCAGCAGCCTCGGAGTCGGGGGACCCTACGAGCAGTACTTC
TRBD2 | TRBJ2-1 | once | TRBV9 | CASSVGGGDNEQFF | TGTGCCAGCAGCGTAGGTGGGGGGGACAATGAGCAGTTCTTC
NA | TRBJ1-5 | NA | TRBV5-6 | CASSYAGVNQPQHF | TGTGCCAGCAGCTATGCAGGGGTTAATCAGCCCCAGCATTTT
NA | TRBJ2-7 | NA | TRBV6-1 | CASIYTAYEQYF | TGTGCCAGCATTTACACCGCCTACGAGCAGTACTTC
TRBD1 | TRBJ2-7 | few | TRBV19 | CASSGGQGVTYEQYF | TGTGCCAGCAGCGGGGGACAGGGGGTCACCTACGAGCAGTACTTC
NA | TRBJ1-2 | NA | TRBV11-2 | CASSLGPVDGYTF | TGTGCCAGCAGCTTAGGGCCAGTTGATGGCTACACCTTC
NA | TRBJ2-7 | few | TRBV7-2 | CASSWGGTYEQYF | TGTGCCAGCAGCTGGGGCGGTACCTACGAGCAGTACTTC
NA | TRBJ1-1 | NA | TRBV19 | CASRGAPGAEAFF | TGTGCCAGTAGGGGGGCTCCGGGTGCTGAAGCTTTCTTT